This T cell receptor (beta chain) was captured by sequencing in a study of T cell repertoires in cytomegalovirus infection. TCRdb processed the reads anew with MiXCR; each CDR3 protein has one entry. The table lists approximately 990,000 distinct CDR3 sequences, 30% to 40% of them singletons. In this sample, this clonotype turned up a few times. Its antigen is currently unknown. J lost 4 bases, V lost 3 bases, and 6 bases had no gene match. This CDR3 comprises 15 residues. CDR1 MNHNS and CDR2 SASEGT come from the germline V gene. This clonotype originated in a human donor in good health (CMV status not recorded). Some clones in this sample may be carry-over from other donors' samples. Source: cultured CD8+ T cells from PBMCs, taken from culture after CMV antigen stimulation. This chain connects TRBV6-1 to TRBJ2-5; 9 positions agree with TRBD1. Here the CDR3 DNA reads TGTGCCAGCAGTGAGGGGGACAGGGAGGTAGAGACCCAGTACTTC. Protein product: CASSEGDREVETQYF.